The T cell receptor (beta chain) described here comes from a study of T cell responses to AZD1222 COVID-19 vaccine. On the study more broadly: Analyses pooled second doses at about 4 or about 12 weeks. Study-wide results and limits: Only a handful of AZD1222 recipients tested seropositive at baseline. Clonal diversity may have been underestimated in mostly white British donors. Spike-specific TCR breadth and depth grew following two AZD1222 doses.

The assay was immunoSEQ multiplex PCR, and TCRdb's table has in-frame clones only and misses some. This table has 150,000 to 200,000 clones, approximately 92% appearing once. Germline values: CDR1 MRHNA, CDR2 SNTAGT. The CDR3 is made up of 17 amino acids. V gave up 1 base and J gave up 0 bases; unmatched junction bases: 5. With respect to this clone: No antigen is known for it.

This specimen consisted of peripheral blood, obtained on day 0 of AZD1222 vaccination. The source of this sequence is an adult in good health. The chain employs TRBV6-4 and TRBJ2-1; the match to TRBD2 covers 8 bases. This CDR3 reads CASSDYAGTSSYNEQFF. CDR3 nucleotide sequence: TGTGCCAGCAGTGACTATGCCGGGACTAGCTCCTACAATGAGCAGTTCTTC.